This T cell receptor (beta chain) was captured in a study of blood T cell repertoires in COVID-19. For the study at large: Acute and convalescent COVID-19 specimens originated in the United States, Italy and Spain. Sources were T cells, B-cell-depleted T cells, or PBMCs; the material itself was cDNA or gDNA.

Study processing details: From reference gene primer amplification, estimates of nucleated cell counts were derived. Sequencing used immunoSEQ multiplex PCR; TCRdb keeps in-frame clones, though not all of them. That table supplies the V and J calls and clone size; D and trimming were determined from the DNA. The data show over 7,500 clones, with about 81% seen just once and 24% held by the top ten. This CDR3 region has 16 residues. Trimming pared 3 bases from V and 0 bases from J, leaving 15 bases between. From germline, CDR1 is SGHTA and CDR2 FQGNSA. This chain uses TRBV7-2 with TRBJ2-7, with D perhaps matching TRBD1 (6 bases). The sequenced material came from peripheral blood. This TCR was recovered from a man aged 60 to 69 with active COVID-19. CDR3 coding DNA: TGTGCCAGCAGCTTCCTTTCGTGGGACAACTCCTACGAGCAGTACTTC. This codes for CASSFLSWDNSYEQYF.